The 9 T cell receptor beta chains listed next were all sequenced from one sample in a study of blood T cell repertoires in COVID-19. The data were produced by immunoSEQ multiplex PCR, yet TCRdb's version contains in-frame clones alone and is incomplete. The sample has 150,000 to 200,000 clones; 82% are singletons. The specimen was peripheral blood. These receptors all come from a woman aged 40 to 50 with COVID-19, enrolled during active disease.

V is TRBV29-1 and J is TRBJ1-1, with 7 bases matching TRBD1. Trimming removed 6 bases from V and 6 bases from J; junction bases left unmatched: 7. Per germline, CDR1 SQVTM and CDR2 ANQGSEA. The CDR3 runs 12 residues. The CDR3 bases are TGCAGCGTAAAGGACAGGTCTCCTGAAGCTTTCTTT. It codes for CSVKDRSPEAFF. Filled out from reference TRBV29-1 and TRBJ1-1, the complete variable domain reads SAVISQKPSRDICQRGTSLTIQCQVDSQVTMMFWYRQQPGQSLTLIATANQGSEATYESGFVIDKFPISRPNLTFSTLTVSNMSPEDSSIYLCSVKDRSPEAFFGQGTRLTVV.

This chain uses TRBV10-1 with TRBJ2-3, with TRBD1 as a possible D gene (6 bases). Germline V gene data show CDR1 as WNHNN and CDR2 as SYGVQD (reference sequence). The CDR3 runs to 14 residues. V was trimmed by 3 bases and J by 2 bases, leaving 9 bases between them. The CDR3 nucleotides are TGCGCCAGCAGTGAACAGGGAGTCACAGATACGCAGTATTTT. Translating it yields CASSEQGVTDTQYF.

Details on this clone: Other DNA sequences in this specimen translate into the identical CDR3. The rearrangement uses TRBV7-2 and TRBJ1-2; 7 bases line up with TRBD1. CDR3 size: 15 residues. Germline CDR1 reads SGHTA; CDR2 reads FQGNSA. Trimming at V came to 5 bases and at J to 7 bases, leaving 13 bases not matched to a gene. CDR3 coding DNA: TGTGCCAGCAGCCCGACGACAGGGTGGCTGACTGGCTACACCTTC. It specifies CASSPTTGWLTGYTF.

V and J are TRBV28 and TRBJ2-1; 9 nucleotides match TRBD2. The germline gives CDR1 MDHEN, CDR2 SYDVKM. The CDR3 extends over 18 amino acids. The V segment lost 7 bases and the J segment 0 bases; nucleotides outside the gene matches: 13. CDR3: CASIRWASGTYSYNEQFF. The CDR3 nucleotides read TGTGCCAGCATCAGATGGGCTAGCGGGACCTACTCCTACAATGAGCAGTTCTTC. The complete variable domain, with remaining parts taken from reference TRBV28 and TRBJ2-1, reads DVKVTQSSRYLVKRTGEKVFLECVQDMDHENMFWYRQDPGLGLRLIYFSYDVKMKEKGDIPEGYSVSREKKERFSLILESASTNQTSMYLCASIRWASGTYSYNEQFFGPGTRLTVL.

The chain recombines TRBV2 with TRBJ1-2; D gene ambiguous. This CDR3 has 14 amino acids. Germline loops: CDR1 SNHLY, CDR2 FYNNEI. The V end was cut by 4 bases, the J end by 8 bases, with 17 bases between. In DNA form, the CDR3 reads TGTGCCAGCAGTGTCCTTACGGCGGCGGGAGGCTACACCTTC. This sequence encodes CASSVLTAAGGYTF. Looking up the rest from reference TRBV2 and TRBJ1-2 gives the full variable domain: EPEVTQTPSHQVTQMGQEVILRCVPISNHLYFYWYRQILGQKVEFLVSFYNNEISEKSEIFDDQFSVERPDGSNFTLKIRSTKLEDSAMYFCASSVLTAAGGYTFGSGTRLTVV.

The CDR3 reads CATISTPGHHTDTQYF. The CDR3 DNA reads as TGTGCCACCATATCTACTCCGGGACACCACACAGATACGCAGTATTTT. The V gene is TRBV24-1, the J gene TRBJ2-3, with D possibly matching TRBD1 (6 bases). Germline values: CDR1 KGHDR, CDR2 SFDVKD. Trimming left V 8 bases short and J 2 bases short, with 19 bases between. The CDR3 loop spans 16 amino acids.

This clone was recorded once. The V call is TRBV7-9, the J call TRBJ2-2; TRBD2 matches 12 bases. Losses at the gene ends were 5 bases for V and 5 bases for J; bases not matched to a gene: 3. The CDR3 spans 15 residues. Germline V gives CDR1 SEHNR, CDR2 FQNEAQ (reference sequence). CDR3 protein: CASSPGLAGTGELFF. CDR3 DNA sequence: TGTGCCAGCAGCCCCGGACTAGCGGGAACCGGGGAGCTGTTTTTT.

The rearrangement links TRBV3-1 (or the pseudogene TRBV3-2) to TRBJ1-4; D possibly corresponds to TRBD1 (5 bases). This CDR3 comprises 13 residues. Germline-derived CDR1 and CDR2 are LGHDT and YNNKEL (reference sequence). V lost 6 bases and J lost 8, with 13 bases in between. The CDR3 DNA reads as TGTGCCAGCAGGCAGGGTCTCTGGGAAAAACTGTTTTTT. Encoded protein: CASRQGLWEKLFF.

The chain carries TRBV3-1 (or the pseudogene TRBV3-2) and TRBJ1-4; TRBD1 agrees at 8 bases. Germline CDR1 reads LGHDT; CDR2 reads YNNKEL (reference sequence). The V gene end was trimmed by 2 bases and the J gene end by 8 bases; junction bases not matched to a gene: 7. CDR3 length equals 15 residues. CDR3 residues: CASSQQPGQEEKLFF. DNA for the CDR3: TGTGCCAGCAGCCAACAACCGGGACAGGAGGAAAAACTGTTTTTT.